This entry lists 10 T cell receptor beta chains sequenced from one sample in a study of shared clonotypes between healthy human individuals. Profiled with immunoSEQ multiplex PCR; TCRdb holds only in-frame clones, not every one. The table lists some 900,000 clones, 76% of them singletons, with about 1.5% in the top ten. Sequenced input: memory CD4+ T cells sorted from blood. As to subset: CD45RA-negative fraction. The receptors derive from a man aged 18 to 30 in good health.

This clone came up many times. V usage is TRBV2 and J usage is TRBJ2-7; no clear D gene. The CDR3 contains 10 residues. Per germline, CDR1 SNHLY and CDR2 FYNNEI. Deletions cut 4 bases from V and 7 bases from J, with 5 bases between. The CDR3 here is CASSVAEQYF. Written as DNA, the CDR3 is TGTGCCAGCAGTGTGGCTGAGCAGTACTTC.

Only a few counts were recorded for this clone. The rearrangement joins TRBV30 to TRBJ1-2; 9 bases agree with TRBD1. The V gene end was trimmed by 3 bases and the J gene end by 4 bases; junction bases not matched to a gene: 9. Germline V gives CDR1 GTSNPN, CDR2 SVGIG (reference sequence). The CDR3 totals 15 residues. CDR3 nucleotides: TGTGCCTGGAGGGCGGGACAGGGAGCGGCCTATGGCTACACCTTC. It yields the protein CAWRAGQGAAYGYTF.

Note on this clone: In the same sample, other DNA sequences code for this CDR3. The chain employs TRBV11-2 and TRBJ1-5; no definite D call. V lost 3 bases, J lost 0 bases, and 3 bases lay in between. The CDR3 spans 13 residues. Germline V gene sequence: CDR1 SGHAT, CDR2 FQNNGV. The CDR3 loop is CASSFHSNQPQHF. In nucleotides, the CDR3 is TGTGCCAGCAGCTTCCATAGCAATCAGCCCCAGCATTTT.

This clone came up a few times. The V call is TRBV4-1, the J call TRBJ1-2; the D gene is possibly TRBD1 (6 bases). The CDR3 totals 14 residues. With 2 bases removed from V and 8 bases from J, the gap between germline ends came to 15 bases. Germline CDR1 reads MGHRA; CDR2 reads YSYEKL. CDR3 sequence reads: CASSQSQGRGGYTF. The CDR3 bases are TGCGCCAGCAGCCAATCACAGGGCAGGGGCGGCTACACCTTC.

This chain links TRBV5-1 with TRBJ2-5; D call uncertain. Per the germline V gene, CDR1 is SGHRS and CDR2 is YFSETQ. Trimming took 6 bases from V and 1 from J, leaving 4 bases between them. The CDR3 spans 11 residues. The CDR3 region is CASTLQETQYF. CDR3 in DNA: TGCGCCAGCACTCTCCAAGAGACCCAGTACTTC.

The chain carries TRBV5-1 and TRBJ2-7; D might be TRBD1 or TRBD2, each matching 5 bases. The CDR3 covers 15 residues. Trimming took off 1 base at V and 3 bases at J, with 14 bases between the two ends. CDR1 SGHRS and CDR2 YFSETQ come from the germline V gene. CDR3 in DNA: TGCGCCAGCAGCTTGCCTCGGGACCCGAACTACGAGCAGTACTTC. Amino acids: CASSLPRDPNYEQYF.

The V gene is TRBV2, the J gene TRBJ1-5; D gene ambiguous. This CDR3 has 14 residues. V was pared by 2 bases and J by 3 bases, with 8 bases between. Per germline, CDR1 SNHLY and CDR2 FYNNEI. The CDR3 region is CASSETSYNQPQHF. CDR3 DNA: TGTGCCAGCAGTGAAACCAGCTACAATCAGCCCCAGCATTTT.

V is TRBV11-2 and J is TRBJ1-6; D gene unclear. There are 18 residues in the CDR3. Trimming removed 0 bases from V and 2 bases from J, with 14 bases in between. Germline V gene sequence: CDR1 SGHAT, CDR2 FQNNGV. The CDR3 loop is CASSLEALAGAYNSPLHF. The CDR3 bases are TGTGCCAGCAGCTTAGAGGCTCTGGCTGGGGCCTATAATTCACCCCTCCACTTT.

This clone occurred a few times. The chain is built from TRBV7-6 and TRBJ1-1; D perhaps matches TRBD1 (6 bases). CDR1 and CDR2 from the germline V gene are SGHVS and FNYEAQ. CDR3 size: 13 residues. V was shortened by 5 bases and J by 5 bases, with 12 bases between the two germline ends. The CDR3 sequence: CASSGYRVTEAFF. Here the CDR3 DNA reads TGTGCCAGCAGCGGATACAGGGTTACTGAAGCTTTCTTT.

The V and J genes are TRBV7-9 and TRBJ1-1, with a possible D match to TRBD1 (5 bases). The CDR3 extends over 15 amino acids. The germline gives CDR1 SEHNR, CDR2 FQNEAQ (reference sequence). Trimming pared 5 bases from V and 1 base from J, leaving 14 bases between. CDR3 region: CASSLGEGWNTEAFF. The DNA of the CDR3 is TGTGCCAGCAGCCTAGGCGAGGGGTGGAACACTGAAGCTTTCTTT.